A single sample gave rise to the 20 T cell receptor beta chains below, sequenced in a study of blood T cell repertoires in COVID-19. Clones were read by immunoSEQ multiplex PCR, and TCRdb kept only the in-frame ones, dropping some. The data show 87,000 or so clones, 70% to 85% seen once. Input material: peripheral blood. The origin of the receptors is a woman of 80 years or more with COVID-19, enrolled during active disease.

The gene calls are TRBV9 and TRBJ2-3; a possible D gene is TRBD2 (7 bases). CDR1 and CDR2 (germline): SGDLS, YYNGEE. CDR3 length: 16 residues. V was shortened by 1 base and J by 5 bases, with 17 bases between the two germline ends. The CDR3 nucleotides are TGTGCCAGCAGCGTATTCGAGGGGGGGCCAGGAGATACGCAGTATTTT. It is translated as CASSVFEGGPGDTQYF.

This clone was seen just once. The CDR3 nucleotides are TGTGCCACCAGTGATTTGCGAGCCGCCTCCTACAATGAGCAGTTCTTC. It encodes CATSDLRAASYNEQFF. The chain uses TRBV24-1 and TRBJ2-1; D gene uncertain. The CDR3 extends over 16 amino acids. V dropped 0 bases and J dropped 0 bases, with 8 bases sitting between them. Germline V lookup: CDR1 KGHDR, CDR2 SFDVKD.

The chain combines TRBV7-2 with TRBJ1-6; TRBD1 agrees at 8 bases. This CDR3 is 15 amino acids long. Germline V gene lookup returns CDR1 SGHTA and CDR2 FQGNSA. J lost 7 bases, V lost 2 bases, and 4 bases had no gene match. CDR3 bases: TGTGCCAGCAGCTTATTTGGACAGGGAAATTCACCCCTCCACTTT. It codes for CASSLFGQGNSPLHF.

The chain employs TRBV2 and TRBJ1-1; no clear D. The CDR3 loop spans 12 amino acids. V lost 5 bases, J lost 1 base, and 5 bases lay in between. Germline lookup yields CDR1 SNHLY and CDR2 FYNNEI. For the CDR3, the DNA is TGTGCCAGCAGTTCACAGAACACTGAAGCTTTCTTT. This sequence encodes CASSSQNTEAFF.

The rearrangement links TRBV18 to TRBJ2-3; 9 bases map to TRBD2. Germline trimming cut 1 base from V and 0 bases from J; bases unmatched to any gene: 5. The CDR3 length is 17 residues. From germline, CDR1 is KGHSH and CDR2 LQKENI. In DNA, the CDR3 is TGTGCCAGCTCACCACTTAGCGGGGGCGCTAGCACAGATACGCAGTATTTT. Protein product: CASSPLSGGASTDTQYF.

The chain has TRBV3-1 (or the pseudogene TRBV3-2) and TRBJ1-6; D possibly corresponds to TRBD1 (6 bases). V was clipped by 4 bases and J by 7 bases, with 11 bases between them. Germline CDR1 LGHDT, CDR2 YNNKEL (reference sequence). This CDR3 comprises 14 residues. CDR3 loop: CASSPQGGNSPLHF. The DNA of the CDR3 is TGTGCCAGCAGCCCACAGGGAGGGAATTCACCCCTCCACTTT.

V gene TRBV12-5 combines with J gene TRBJ2-5, with 11 bases lining up with TRBD1. CDR3 length: 15 amino acids. The J segment lost 5 bases and the V segment lost 7 bases, leaving 9 bases of the junction unmatched. The V gene's germline CDR1 is LGHNT and CDR2 FRNRAP. The CDR3 DNA reads as TGTGCTAGTGTTAGGACAGGGGGCGCACGGGAGACCCAGTACTTC. Translation gives CASVRTGGARETQYF. Variable domain in full (rest from reference TRBV12-5 and TRBJ2-5): DARVTQTPRHKVTEMGQEVTMRCQPILGHNTVFWYRQTMMQGLELLAYFRNRAPLDDSGMPKDRFSAEMPDATLATLKIQPSEPRDSAVYFCASVRTGGARETQYFGPGTRLLVL.

The chain combines TRBV5-1 with TRBJ2-1; 15 bases agree with TRBD2. The V gene's germline CDR1 is SGHRS and CDR2 YFSETQ. The CDR3 totals 17 residues. V lost 7 bases, J lost 8 bases, and 13 bases stayed unmatched. CDR3 residues: CASRGLAGGPGTDEQFF. CDR3 nucleotides: TGCGCCAGCCGCGGACTAGCGGGAGGGCCGGGGACAGATGAGCAGTTCTTC.

The rearrangement links TRBV28 to TRBJ2-7; 11 bases match TRBD2. V shed 2 bases, J shed 5 bases, and the junction held 5 bases outside the gene matches. The CDR3 runs to 15 residues. From germline, CDR1 is MDHEN and CDR2 SYDVKM. CDR3: CASSLLAGGAHEQYF. The CDR3, as DNA: TGTGCCAGCAGTTTACTAGCGGGAGGAGCCCACGAGCAGTACTTC.

A single count supports this clone. V is TRBV2 and J is TRBJ2-3; 9 bases match TRBD2. V was pared by 3 bases and J by 6 bases, with 10 bases of the junction left unmatched. Germline lookup yields CDR1 SNHLY and CDR2 FYNNEI. The CDR3 is 16 residues long. The CDR3 nucleotides are TGTGCCAGCAGTGAGGGGCTAGCGGGGTGGAGGGATACGCAGTATTTT. Its translation: CASSEGLAGWRDTQYF.

The chain couples TRBV19 to TRBJ1-2, with 10 nucleotides matching TRBD1. CDR1 and CDR2 from the germline V gene are LNHDA and SQIVND (reference sequence). The CDR3 is 14 residues long. With 3 bases clipped from V and 6 bases from J, the junction kept 4 bases outside the gene matches. DNA for the CDR3: TGTGCCAGTAGTATCTGGACAGGGGGAGATGGCTACACCTTC. This sequence encodes CASSIWTGGDGYTF. Combining the CDR3 with reference TRBV19 and TRBJ1-2 gives the whole variable domain DGGITQSPKYLFRKEGQNVTLSCEQNLNHDAMYWYRQDPGQGLRLIYYSQIVNDFQKGDIAEGYSVSREKKESFPLTVTSAQKNPTAFYLCASSIWTGGDGYTFGSGTRLTVV.

V gene TRBV19 combines with J gene TRBJ2-7; TRBD1 is a possible D gene (5 bases). The germline gives CDR1 LNHDA, CDR2 SQIVND (reference sequence). The CDR3 is made up of 13 amino acids. Trimming stripped 7 bases from V and 2 bases from J, with 12 bases between. The CDR3 nucleotides read TGTGCCAGTACGTCAGGGCGAACCTACGAGCAGTACTTC. This translates into CASTSGRTYEQYF.

V is TRBV24-1 and J is TRBJ2-5; D is possibly TRBD2 (5 bases). CDR3 size: 13 residues. The germline V and J ends were trimmed by 9 bases and 4 bases, with 14 bases remaining between them. Germline CDR1 is KGHDR and CDR2 is SFDVKD. CDR3 coding DNA: TGTGCCACCTCACTCCTGAGGGTAGAGACCCAGTACTTC. Translating gives CATSLLRVETQYF.

J is TRBJ2-7 and V is TRBV10-3; the match to TRBD1 covers 9 bases. The CDR3 sequence is 14 residues long. Germline V lookup: CDR1 ENHRY, CDR2 SYGVKD. The V segment lost 7 bases and the J segment 7 bases; nucleotides outside the gene matches: 11. For the CDR3, the DNA is TGTGCCATCACTAAACTCGGACAGGGGAGTGAGCAGTACTTC. Translating it yields CAITKLGQGSEQYF.

The rearrangement links TRBV7-6 to TRBJ2-2, with 8 bases matching TRBD1. Trimming cost V 3 bases and J 7 bases; bases outside gene matches: 13. CDR3 length: 17 residues. CDR1 is SGHVS and CDR2 is FNYEAQ in the germline V gene. CDR3 region: CASSFAKTPGGNGELFF. CDR3 nucleotides: TGTGCCAGCAGCTTCGCAAAAACCCCAGGGGGCAACGGGGAGCTGTTTTTT.

This chain connects TRBV5-1 to TRBJ2-1; a weak D match, TRBD2 (6 bases). The V end was cut by 0 bases, the J end by 5 bases, with 12 bases between. From germline, CDR1 is SGHRS and CDR2 YFSETQ. The length of the CDR3 is 15 residues. DNA for the CDR3: TGCGCCAGCAGCTTGGGCGGGAAAAGTAACAATGAGCAGTTCTTC. It codes for CASSLGGKSNNEQFF.

The chain combines TRBV3-1 (or the pseudogene TRBV3-2) with TRBJ1-3; D might be TRBD1 (6 bases). The germline CDR1 and CDR2 sequences are LGHDT and YNNKEL (reference sequence). The V end was cut by 1 base, the J end by 4 bases, with 8 bases between. The CDR3 spans 14 residues. CDR3 region: CASSQVRGGNTIYF. CDR3 bases: TGTGCCAGCAGCCAAGTCAGGGGCGGAAACACCATATATTTT.

The chain employs TRBV3-1 (or the pseudogene TRBV3-2) and TRBJ1-3; TRBD1 might be the D (5 bases). CDR3 length: 15 residues. Trimming left V 3 bases short and J 2 bases short, with 11 bases between. Germline-derived CDR1 and CDR2 are LGHDT and YNNKEL (reference sequence). Written as DNA, the CDR3 is TGTGCCAGCAGCCAGCCTGGGGGGACTGGAAACACCATATATTTT. It is translated as CASSQPGGTGNTIYF.

V gene TRBV5-1 combines with J gene TRBJ1-1; 9 bases are a match to TRBD1. This CDR3 contains 15 residues. V lost 4 bases to trimming and J lost 1 base; unmatched junction nucleotides: 5. CDR1 and CDR2 from the germline V gene are SGHRS and YFSETQ. CDR3 sequence (DNA): TGCGCCAGCAGCCTGGGGGGACAGGGGAACACTGAAGCTTTCTTT. Protein product: CASSLGGQGNTEAFF. The full variable domain, with the rest looked up from reference TRBV5-1 and TRBJ1-1, is KAGVTQTPRYLIKTRGQQVTLSCSPISGHRSVSWYQQTPGQGLQFLFEYFSETQRNKGNFPGRFSGRQFSNSRSEMNVSTLELGDSALYLCASSLGGQGNTEAFFGQGTRLTVV.

J is TRBJ1-1 and V is TRBV5-1, with TRBD1 matching over 8 bases. Losses at the gene ends were 4 bases for V and 3 bases for J; bases not matched to a gene: 5. The CDR3 length is 14 residues. Germline V gene lookup returns CDR1 SGHRS and CDR2 YFSETQ. The CDR3 sequence is CASSSGQGDTEAFF. CDR3 DNA: TGCGCCAGCAGCAGCGGACAGGGAGACACTGAAGCTTTCTTT.